The 16 T cell receptor beta chains listed next were all sequenced from one sample in a study of immune characterization of retroperitoneal liposarcoma. TCRdb re-derived calls from the PCR reads in MiXCR, one entry per CDR3 protein. The sample gives under 11,000 distinct CDR3 sequences, 45% to 50% of which show up once; over 9.5% is in the top ten. The sample taken for sequencing was tumor tissue. These receptors were collected from a female donor with retroperitoneal liposarcoma.

This clonotype appeared once. The V and J genes are TRBV11-1 and TRBJ2-3, with D unclear. Germline CDR1 is SGHAT and CDR2 is FQDESV (reference sequence). Trimming took off 4 bases at V and 2 bases at J, with 1 base between the two ends. The CDR3 runs to 11 residues. The CDR3, as DNA: TGTGCCAGCAGCTACACAGATACGCAGTATTTT. It encodes CASSYTDTQYF. The complete variable domain, with remaining parts taken from reference TRBV11-1 and TRBJ2-3, reads EAEVAQSPRYKITEKSQAVAFWCDPISGHATLYWYRQILGQGPELLVQFQDESVVDDSQLPKDRFSAERLKGVDSTLKIQPAELGDSAMYLCASSYTDTQYFGPGTRLTVL.

This clonotype came up once. This could be a read error, since a much larger clone is one nucleotide away. CDR3 nucleotide sequence: TGTGCCAGCAGCTGGGACGGGGGGCAATACGAGCAGTACTTC. Protein: CASSWDGGQYEQYF. J is TRBJ2-7 and V is TRBV7-2; a weak D match, TRBD2 (7 bases). V lost 4 bases to trimming and J lost 4 bases, with 14 bases between them. This CDR3 has 14 residues. Germline V gives CDR1 SGHTA, CDR2 FQGNSA.

The chain carries TRBV6-8 and TRBJ1-1; D call uncertain. This CDR3 is built from 11 residues. V was pared by 7 bases and J by 11 bases, with 14 bases between. The germline CDR1 and CDR2 sequences are MNHGY and SAAAGT. In DNA, the CDR3 is TGTGCCAGCATCCTACCCCCTCCCGCTTTCTTT. Its protein product is CASILPPPAFF.

V and J are TRBV7-2 and TRBJ2-5, with 7 bases identical to TRBD2. Judging by the DNA end, TRBJ2-7 fits better; the J call may be wrong. Looked up from germline, CDR1 is SGHTA and CDR2 is FQGNSA. This CDR3 is built from 15 residues. The chain's CDR3 is CASSLEGTMSYEQYF. The CDR3 DNA is TGTGCCAGCAGCTTAGAAGGGACTATGTCGTACGAGCAGTACTTC.

As to this clonotype: Germline and junction disagree at one end, which may indicate a read error. The rearrangement joins TRBV12-3 or TRBV12-4 to TRBJ2-3; the match to TRBD2 covers 9 bases. This CDR3 has 13 amino acids. The CDR3 here is CASSLAAGGLQYF. The CDR3 nucleotides read TGTGCCAGCAGTTTAGCGGCGGGAGGGTTGCAGTACTTT.

In this sample, this clonotype turned up a few times. The V call is TRBV7-2, the J call TRBJ2-3; D is ambiguous. The CDR3 extends over 14 amino acids. Germline V gives CDR1 SGHTA, CDR2 FQGNSA. With 1 base removed from V and 4 bases from J, the gap between germline ends came to 9 bases. The CDR3 DNA reads as TGTGCCAGCAGCTTAGGAGGTGCTTCAGATACGCAGTATTTT. This codes for CASSLGGASDTQYF.

The chain joins TRBV7-2 to TRBJ2-1; TRBD2 might be the D (6 bases). V lost 5 bases, J lost 7 bases, and 15 bases lay in between. CDR3 size: 14 residues. Germline V gene lookup returns CDR1 SGHTA and CDR2 FQGNSA. The CDR3 coding sequence is TGTGCCAGCAGCCCTCGGGCCGGACTAAATGAGCAGTTCTTC. Its translation: CASSPRAGLNEQFF.

The chain uses TRBV6-8 and TRBJ2-5; TRBD2 matches 11 bases. The J call is uncertain, as TRBJ2-1 better fits the DNA end. The germline CDR1 and CDR2 sequences are MNHGY and SAAAGT. The CDR3 has 17 residues. CDR3 loop: CASSYSSTSGGSNEQFF. CDR3 sequence (DNA): TGTGCCAGCAGTTACTCGAGCACTAGCGGGGGCTCGAATGAGCAGTTCTTC.

This clonotype was counted a few times. The chain carries TRBV7-6 and TRBJ2-1, with 8 positions matching TRBD2. Germline assignment: CDR1 SGHVS and CDR2 FNYEAQ. V was clipped by 1 base and J by 8 bases; unmatched bases: 7. The CDR3 spans 15 residues. The CDR3 region has the DNA TGTGCCAGCAGCTTAGTAGAGACTAGCGTCCATGAGCAGTTCTTC. The encoded protein is CASSLVETSVHEQFF.

The genes are TRBV6-1 and TRBJ2-1, with a possible D match to TRBD2 (6 bases). TRBJ2-7 explains the end of the DNA better; the J call may be wrong. The germline V gene encodes CDR1 MNHNS and CDR2 SASEGT. The CDR3 covers 14 residues. In nucleotides, the CDR3 is TGTGCCAGTTGGAGGGGAAGGACTAATTACGAGCAGTACTTC. Its protein is CASWRGRTNYEQYF.

The chain combines TRBV7-2 with TRBJ2-4; TRBD2 might be the D (6 bases). Germline V gene lookup returns CDR1 SGHTA and CDR2 FQGNSA. There are 16 residues in the CDR3. V dropped 5 bases and J dropped 13 bases, with 27 bases sitting between them. The CDR3 spells CASSQTFGSRHNEQYF. As DNA, the CDR3 is TGTGCCAGCAGCCAAACGTTCGGGAGTAGGCACAATGAGCAGTACTTC.

This clonotype was seen a handful of times. The chain uses TRBV6-4 and TRBJ2-5, with 16 bases aligning to TRBD2. The V gene end was trimmed by 6 bases and the J gene end by 11 bases; junction bases not matched to a gene: 12. This CDR3 has 16 residues. CDR1 and CDR2 from the germline V gene are MRHNA and SNTAGT. The CDR3 region is CASSRGLAGGPGEQYF. The CDR3 DNA follows: TGTGCCAGCAGCCGGGGACTAGCGGGAGGGCCGGGTGAGCAGTACTTC.

By its share, this clonotype is medium-sized. The V call is TRBV7-2, the J call TRBJ2-1; D is unclear. With the DNA end fitting TRBJ2-7 better, the J assignment may be wrong. The CDR3 contains 15 residues. CDR1 and CDR2 (germline): SGHTA, FQGNSA. CDR3 nucleotides: TGTGCCAGCAGCTTAGAATATACCTCCTACAATGAGCAGTACTTC. Translating gives CASSLEYTSYNEQYF.

This clonotype is labeled medium-sized (0.01 to 0.1%). The J gene is TRBJ2-5, the V gene TRBV6-1, with a possible D match to TRBD2 (6 bases). The V gene lost 5 bases and the J gene lost 11 bases, with 15 bases spanning the gap. This CDR3 is built from 12 residues. Germline CDR1 is MNHNS and CDR2 is SASEGT. The CDR3 is CASSPSGDEQYF. CDR3 coding DNA: TGTGCCAGCAGTCCATCGGGAGATGAGCAGTACTTC.

The chain carries TRBV7-2 and TRBJ2-3; D is undetermined. Matching the DNA end better, TRBJ2-1 makes the J call doubtful. The V gene's germline CDR1 is SGHTA and CDR2 FQGNSA. The CDR3 sequence is 13 residues long. In nucleotides, the CDR3 is TGTGCCAGCAGCTTCGAAGTACAAGAGACCCAGTTCTTC. Protein product: CASSFEVQETQFF.

The chain uses TRBV7-2 and TRBJ2-7; 7 nucleotides line up with TRBD2. The ends lost 5 bases at V and 7 bases at J; junction bases unmatched: 14. The V gene's germline CDR1 is SGHTA and CDR2 FQGNSA. The CDR3 runs 15 residues. CDR3 nucleotide sequence: TGTGCCAGCAGCGTCCCTAGCGGAACTCTCCGGGAGCAGTACTTC. Encoded protein: CASSVPSGTLREQYF.